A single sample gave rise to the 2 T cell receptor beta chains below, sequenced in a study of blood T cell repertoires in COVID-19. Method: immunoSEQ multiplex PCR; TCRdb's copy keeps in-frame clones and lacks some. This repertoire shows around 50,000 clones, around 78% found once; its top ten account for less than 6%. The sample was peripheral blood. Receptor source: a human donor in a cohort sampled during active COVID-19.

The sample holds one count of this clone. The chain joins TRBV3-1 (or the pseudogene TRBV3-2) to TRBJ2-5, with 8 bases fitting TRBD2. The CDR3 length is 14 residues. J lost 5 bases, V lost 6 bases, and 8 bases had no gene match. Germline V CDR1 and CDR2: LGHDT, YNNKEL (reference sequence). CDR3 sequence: CASRPGGAGETQYF. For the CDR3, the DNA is TGTGCCAGCAGACCCGGGGGGGCTGGGGAGACCCAGTACTTC.

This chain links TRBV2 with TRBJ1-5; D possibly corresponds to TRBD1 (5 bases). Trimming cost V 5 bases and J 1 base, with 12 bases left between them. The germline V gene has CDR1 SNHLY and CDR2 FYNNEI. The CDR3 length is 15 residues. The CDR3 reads CASSLGGPSNQPQHF. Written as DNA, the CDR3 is TGTGCCAGCAGTTTGGGGGGACCGAGCAATCAGCCCCAGCATTTT.